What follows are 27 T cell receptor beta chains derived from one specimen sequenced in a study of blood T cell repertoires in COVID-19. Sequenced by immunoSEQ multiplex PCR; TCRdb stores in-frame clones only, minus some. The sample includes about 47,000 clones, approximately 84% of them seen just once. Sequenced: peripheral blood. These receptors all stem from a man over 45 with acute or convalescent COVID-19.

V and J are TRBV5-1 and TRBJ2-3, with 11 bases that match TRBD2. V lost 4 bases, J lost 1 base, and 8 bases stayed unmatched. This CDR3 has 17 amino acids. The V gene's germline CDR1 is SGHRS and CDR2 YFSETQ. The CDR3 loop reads CASSNGLAGGGTDTQYF. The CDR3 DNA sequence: TGCGCCAGCAGCAACGGACTAGCGGGCGGCGGCACAGATACGCAGTATTTT.

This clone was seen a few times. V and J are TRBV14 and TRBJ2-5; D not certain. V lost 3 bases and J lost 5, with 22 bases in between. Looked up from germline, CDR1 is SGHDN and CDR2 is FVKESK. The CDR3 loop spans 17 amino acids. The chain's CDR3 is CASSQISASGLMETQYF. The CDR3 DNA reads TGTGCCAGCAGCCAGATATCGGCCTCCGGGTTGATGGAGACCCAGTACTTC.

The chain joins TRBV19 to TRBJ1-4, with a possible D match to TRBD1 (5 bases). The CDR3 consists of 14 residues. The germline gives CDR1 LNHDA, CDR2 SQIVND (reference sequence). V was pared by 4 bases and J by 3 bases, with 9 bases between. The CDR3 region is CASSTPGANEKLFF. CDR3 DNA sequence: TGTGCCAGTAGTACTCCGGGGGCTAATGAAAAACTGTTTTTT.

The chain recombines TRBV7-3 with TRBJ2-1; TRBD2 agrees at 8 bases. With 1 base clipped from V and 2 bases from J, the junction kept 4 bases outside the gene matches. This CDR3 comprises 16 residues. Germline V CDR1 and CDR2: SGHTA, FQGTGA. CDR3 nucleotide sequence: TGTGCCAGCAGCTTAAACTCGGGGGGGACCTACAATGAGCAGTTCTTC. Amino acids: CASSLNSGGTYNEQFF.

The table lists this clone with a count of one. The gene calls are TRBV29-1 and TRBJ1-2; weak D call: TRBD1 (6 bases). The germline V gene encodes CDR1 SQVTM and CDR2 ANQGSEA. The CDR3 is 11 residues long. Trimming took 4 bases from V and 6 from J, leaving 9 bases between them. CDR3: CSVGEGDGYTF. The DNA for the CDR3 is TGCAGCGTTGGGGAGGGGGATGGCTACACCTTC.

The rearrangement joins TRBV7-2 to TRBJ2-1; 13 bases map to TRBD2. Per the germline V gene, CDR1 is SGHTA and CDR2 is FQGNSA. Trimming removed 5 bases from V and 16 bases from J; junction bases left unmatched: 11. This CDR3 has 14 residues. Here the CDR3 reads CASSLRTSGRPGFF. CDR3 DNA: TGTGCCAGCAGCCTCAGGACTAGCGGGAGACCAGGTTTCTTC. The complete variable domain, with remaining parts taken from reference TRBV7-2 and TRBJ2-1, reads GAGVSQSPSNKVTEKGKDVELRCDPISGHTALYWYRQSLGQGLEFLIYFQGNSAPDKSGLPSDRFSAERTGGSVSTLTIQRTQQEDSAVYLCASSLRTSGRPGFFGPGTRLTVL.

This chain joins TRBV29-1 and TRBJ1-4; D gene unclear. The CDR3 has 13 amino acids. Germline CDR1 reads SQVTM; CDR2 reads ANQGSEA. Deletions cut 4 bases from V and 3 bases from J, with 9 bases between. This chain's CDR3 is CSVVTASNEKLFF. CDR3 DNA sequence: TGCAGCGTTGTTACAGCCTCTAATGAAAAACTGTTTTTT.

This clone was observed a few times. The CDR3 spells CASSFSRGEQFF. DNA for the CDR3: TGTGCCAGCAGCTTTTCCCGGGGTGAGCAGTTCTTC. The chain joins TRBV11-3 to TRBJ2-1, with D tentatively TRBD2 (5 bases). Trimming pared 3 bases from V and 9 bases from J, leaving 9 bases between. CDR3 size: 12 residues. Germline assignment: CDR1 SGHNT and CDR2 YENEEA.

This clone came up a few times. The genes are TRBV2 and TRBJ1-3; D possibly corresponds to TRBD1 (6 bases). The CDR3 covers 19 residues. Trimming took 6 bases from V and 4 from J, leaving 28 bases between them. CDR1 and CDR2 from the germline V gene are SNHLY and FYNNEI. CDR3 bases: TGTGCCAGCAGCGATTTGGGCCTGAGAAGGGACATAACCGGAAACACCATATATTTT. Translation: CASSDLGLRRDITGNTIYF.

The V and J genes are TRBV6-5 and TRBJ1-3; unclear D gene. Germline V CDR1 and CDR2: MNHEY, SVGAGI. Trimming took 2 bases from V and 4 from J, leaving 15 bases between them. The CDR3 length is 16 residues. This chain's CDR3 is CASSYGDITQGNTIYF. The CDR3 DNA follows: TGTGCCAGCAGTTACGGCGACATAACACAAGGAAACACCATATATTTT.

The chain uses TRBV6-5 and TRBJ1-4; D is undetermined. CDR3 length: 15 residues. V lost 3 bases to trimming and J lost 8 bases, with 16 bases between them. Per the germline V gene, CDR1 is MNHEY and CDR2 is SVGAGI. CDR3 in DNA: TGTGCCAGCAGTTATTCCCCGGGAGGCGGAGAAAAACTGTTTTTT. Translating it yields CASSYSPGGGEKLFF.

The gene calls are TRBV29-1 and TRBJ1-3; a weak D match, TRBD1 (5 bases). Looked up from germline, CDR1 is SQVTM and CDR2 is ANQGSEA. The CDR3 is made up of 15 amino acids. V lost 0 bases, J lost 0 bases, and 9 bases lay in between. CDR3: CSVEEGRASGNTIYF. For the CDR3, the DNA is TGCAGCGTTGAAGAAGGCAGGGCCTCTGGAAACACCATATATTTT. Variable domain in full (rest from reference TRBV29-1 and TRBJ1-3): SAVISQKPSRDICQRGTSLTIQCQVDSQVTMMFWYRQQPGQSLTLIATANQGSEATYESGFVIDKFPISRPNLTFSTLTVSNMSPEDSSIYLCSVEEGRASGNTIYFGEGSWLTVV.

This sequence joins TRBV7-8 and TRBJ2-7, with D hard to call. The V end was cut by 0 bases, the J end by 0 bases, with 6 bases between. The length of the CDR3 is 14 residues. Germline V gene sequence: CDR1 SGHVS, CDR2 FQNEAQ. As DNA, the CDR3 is TGTGCCAGCAGCTTAGCGAGCCACTCCTACGAGCAGTACTTC. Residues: CASSLASHSYEQYF. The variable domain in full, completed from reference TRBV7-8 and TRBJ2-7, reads GAGVSQSPRYKVAKRGQDVALRCDPISGHVSLFWYQQALGQGPEFLTYFQNEAQLDKSGLPSDRFFAERPEGSVSTLKIQRTQQEDSAVYLCASSLASHSYEQYFGPGTRLTVT.

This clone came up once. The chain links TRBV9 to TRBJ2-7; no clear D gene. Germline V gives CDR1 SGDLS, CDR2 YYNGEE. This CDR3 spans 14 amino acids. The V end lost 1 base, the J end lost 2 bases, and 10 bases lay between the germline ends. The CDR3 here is CASSVLGDTYEQYF. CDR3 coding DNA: TGTGCCAGCAGCGTATTAGGAGATACCTACGAGCAGTACTTC.

CDR3 residues: CAWDRGQGTEAFF. CDR3 bases: TGTGCCTGGGACAGGGGGCAAGGCACTGAAGCTTTCTTT. The J gene is TRBJ1-1, the V gene TRBV30, with 10 bases lining up with TRBD1. The CDR3 is 13 amino acids. CDR1 is GTSNPN, CDR2 SVGIG, per germline (reference sequence). V shed 5 bases, J shed 4 bases, and the junction held 4 bases outside the gene matches.

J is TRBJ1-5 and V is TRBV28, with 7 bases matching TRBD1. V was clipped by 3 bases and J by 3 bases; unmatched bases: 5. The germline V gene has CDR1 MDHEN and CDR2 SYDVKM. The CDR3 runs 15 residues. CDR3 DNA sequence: TGTGCCAGCAGTTTCGAGACAGGGACCAATCAGCCCCAGCATTTT. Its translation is CASSFETGTNQPQHF.

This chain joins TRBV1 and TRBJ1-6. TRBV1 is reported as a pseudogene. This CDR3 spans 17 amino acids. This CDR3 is CTSSPGRGDSYNSPLHF. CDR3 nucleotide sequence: TGCACCAGCAGCCCAGGGAGGGGAGACTCCTATAATTCACCCCTCCACTTT.

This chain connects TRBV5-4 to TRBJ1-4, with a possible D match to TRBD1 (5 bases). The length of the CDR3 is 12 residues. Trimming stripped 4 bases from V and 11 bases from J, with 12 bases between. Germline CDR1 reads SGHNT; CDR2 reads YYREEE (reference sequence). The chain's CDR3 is CASSPAGDKLFF. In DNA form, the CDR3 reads TGTGCCAGCAGCCCAGCGGGGGATAAACTGTTTTTT.

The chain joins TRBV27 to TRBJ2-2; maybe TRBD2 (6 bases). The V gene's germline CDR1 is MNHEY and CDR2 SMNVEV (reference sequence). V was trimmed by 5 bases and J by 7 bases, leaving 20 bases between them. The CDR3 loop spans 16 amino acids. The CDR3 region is CASSPSWGERVGELFF. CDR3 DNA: TGTGCCAGCAGTCCGAGTTGGGGGGAACGAGTCGGGGAGCTGTTTTTT.

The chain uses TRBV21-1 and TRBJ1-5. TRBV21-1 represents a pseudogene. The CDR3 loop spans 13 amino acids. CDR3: CASSKLRNEPQHF. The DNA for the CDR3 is TGTGCCAGCAGCAAGCTAAGAAATGAGCCCCAGCATTTT.

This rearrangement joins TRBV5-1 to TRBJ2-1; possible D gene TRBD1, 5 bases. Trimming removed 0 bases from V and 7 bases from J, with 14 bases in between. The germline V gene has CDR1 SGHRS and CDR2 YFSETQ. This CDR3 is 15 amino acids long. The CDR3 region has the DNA TGCGCCAGCAGCTTGGGGACACAAAGGGGAAATGAGCAGTTCTTC. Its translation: CASSLGTQRGNEQFF.

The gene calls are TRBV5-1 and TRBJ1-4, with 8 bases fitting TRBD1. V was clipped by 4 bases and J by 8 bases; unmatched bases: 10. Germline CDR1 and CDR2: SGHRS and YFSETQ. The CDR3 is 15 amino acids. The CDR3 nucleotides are TGCGCCAGCAGCACGGGGCAGGGGGCGGACGAAAAACTGTTTTTT. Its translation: CASSTGQGADEKLFF.

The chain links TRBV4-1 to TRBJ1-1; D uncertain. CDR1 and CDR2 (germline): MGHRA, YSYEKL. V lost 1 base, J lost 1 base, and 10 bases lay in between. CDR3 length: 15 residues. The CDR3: CASSQGLAANTEAFF. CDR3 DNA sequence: TGCGCCAGCAGCCAAGGTCTGGCGGCGAACACTGAAGCTTTCTTT.

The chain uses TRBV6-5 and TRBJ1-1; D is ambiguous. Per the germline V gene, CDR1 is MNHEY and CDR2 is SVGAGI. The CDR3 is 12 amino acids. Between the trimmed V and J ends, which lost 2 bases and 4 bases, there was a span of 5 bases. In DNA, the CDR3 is TGTGCCAGCAGTTACGGTAGCACTGAAGCTTTCTTT. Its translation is CASSYGSTEAFF.

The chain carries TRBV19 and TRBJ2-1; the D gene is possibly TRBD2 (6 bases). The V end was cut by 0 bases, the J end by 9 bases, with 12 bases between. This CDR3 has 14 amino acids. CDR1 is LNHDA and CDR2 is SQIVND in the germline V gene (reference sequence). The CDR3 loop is CASSIDGGWGEQFF. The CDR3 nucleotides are TGTGCCAGTAGTATAGATGGGGGGTGGGGTGAGCAGTTCTTC.

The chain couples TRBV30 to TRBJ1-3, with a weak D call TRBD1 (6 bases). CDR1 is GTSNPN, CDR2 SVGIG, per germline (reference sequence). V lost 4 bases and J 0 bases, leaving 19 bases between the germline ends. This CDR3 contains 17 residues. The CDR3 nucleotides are TGTGCCTGGACAGGGGCTAAGGGGCCCGACTCTGGAAACACCATATATTTT. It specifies CAWTGAKGPDSGNTIYF.

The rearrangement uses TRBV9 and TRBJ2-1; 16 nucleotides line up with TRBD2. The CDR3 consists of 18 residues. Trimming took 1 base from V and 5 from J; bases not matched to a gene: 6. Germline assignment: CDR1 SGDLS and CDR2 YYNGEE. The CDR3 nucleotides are TGTGCCAGCAGCGTACCCCGGGGACTAGCGGGAGGGGACAATGAGCAGTTCTTC. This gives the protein CASSVPRGLAGGDNEQFF.